The entry below describes one T cell receptor beta chain. Its specificity is not known. These data are taken from a study of T cell responses to AZD1222 COVID-19 vaccine. Study-wide results and caveats: The donor cohort was predominantly white British with a female majority, and clonal diversity may have been underestimated. At study baseline, merely six AZD1222 recipients were seropositive. Reportedly, nearly half the spike-specific TCRs target unmutated variant regions. With dominance at 160-218 and 743-854, vaccine-associated CD4 TCRs spanned spike.

CDR1 and CDR2 from the germline V gene are SGDLS and YYNGEE. V lost 3 bases to trimming and J lost 3 bases; unmatched junction nucleotides: 5. The length of the CDR3 is 14 residues. Some clones are missing from TCRdb's copy, which holds only in-frame ones; the method was immunoSEQ multiplex PCR. The table shows about 120,000 clones, with around 88% occurring only once. V usage is TRBV9 and J usage is TRBJ1-2; TRBD1 matches at 7 bases. This clonotype originated in an adult in good health. The specimen was peripheral blood, collected on day 0 of AZD1222 vaccination. CDR3 amino acids: CASSAGTVDYGYTF. The CDR3 nucleotides read TGTGCCAGCAGCGCCGGGACAGTTGACTATGGCTACACCTTC. The full variable domain, rest sourced from reference TRBV9 and TRBJ1-2, is DSGVTQTPKHLITATGQRVTLRCSPRSGDLSVYWYQQSLDQGLQFLIQYYNGEERAKGNILERFSAQQFPDLHSELNLSSLELGDSALYFCASSAGTVDYGYTFGSGTRLTVV.